This T cell receptor (beta chain) was captured by sequencing in a study of control samples from healthy donors and cancer patients. V lost 3 bases, J lost 0 bases, and 10 bases lay in between. Germline V gives CDR1 SGDLS, CDR2 YYNGEE. The CDR3 covers 15 residues. Only in-frame clones appear in the TCRdb table, and some are missing; sequencing was by immunoSEQ multiplex PCR. This sample has 90,000 to 100,000 clones, with roughly 78% found just once. The sequenced material came from blood. J is TRBJ2-1 and V is TRBV9; D unresolved. The clonotype comes from a man aged 55 to 70 in good health. The chain's CDR3 is CASSASSGSYNEQFF. In DNA, the CDR3 is TGTGCCAGCAGCGCCTCTTCTGGCTCCTACAATGAGCAGTTCTTC.